This T cell receptor (beta chain) was sequenced for a study of Ad26.COV2.S vaccination and SARS-CoV-2 variants. This CDR3 is 13 amino acids long. Germline CDR1 reads SGHTA; CDR2 reads FQGNSA. Trimming took 2 bases from V and 7 from J, leaving 11 bases between them. Libraries were prepared by immunoSEQ multiplex PCR; TCRdb keeps only in-frame clonotypes and omits some of them. Of hundreds of thousands of clones in the sample, roughly 89% were seen once. Specified treatment: around 19 received Ad26.COV2.S at low or high dose, single or two shots; about five received placebo; per-sample allocation not given. Collection of the samples took place on day 63 after the first injection of vaccine or placebo.

Specimen: peripheral blood, collected in a trial of Ad26.COV2.S vaccine versus placebo. The V call is TRBV7-2, the J call TRBJ1-2; D ambiguous. This TCR was recovered from a person aged 18-65 years who received the Ad26.COV2.S COVID-19 vaccine or a placebo. CDR3 sequence reads: CASSLRMGVGYTF. In nucleotides, the CDR3 is TGTGCCAGCAGCTTACGAATGGGTGTTGGCTACACCTTC.